Detailed here is one T cell receptor (beta chain). Produced via immunoSEQ multiplex PCR; TCRdb's table is partial and in-frame only. The sample lists about 150,000 clones, less than 95% occurring once. These data belong to a study of blood T cell repertoires in COVID-19. As for the study in general: Sources were T cells, B-cell-depleted T cells, or PBMCs; the material itself was cDNA or gDNA.

This CDR3 spans 14 amino acids. Germline lookup yields CDR1 SEHNR and CDR2 FQNEAQ (reference sequence). V dropped 5 bases and J dropped 7 bases, with 17 bases sitting between them. The clonotype comes from a man aged 50 to 60 with acute or convalescent COVID-19. V usage is TRBV7-9 and J usage is TRBJ1-2, with D maybe TRBD1 (6 bases). Sequenced material: peripheral blood. The CDR3 spells CASSPGAGVGGYTF. CDR3 DNA sequence: TGTGCCAGCAGCCCAGGGGCAGGGGTAGGTGGCTACACCTTC.